These 20 T cell receptor beta chains originate from one sample sequenced in a study of blood T cells in healthy people across ages. Through a sample-barcoded 5' primer and a J-beta primer mix, a second PCR was run for roughly 6 to 11 cycles. TCRdb fed the 5' RACE reads into MiXCR, producing one record per CDR3 protein. The profile shows about 1.8 million distinct CDR3 sequences, less than 50% of them singletons. The specimen was blood. These receptor sequences come from a woman aged 40 to 50 in good health.

Concerning this clonotype: Mismatch with germline at one junction end may stem from a read error. The chain couples TRBV6-6 to TRBJ2-6; D is undetermined. Looked up from germline, CDR1 is MNHNY and CDR2 is SVGAGI (reference sequence). The CDR3 covers 15 residues. The CDR3 coding sequence is TGTGCCGGCAGTTCGACGAGGTCTGGGGCCAACGTCCTGACTTTC. Amino acids: CAGSSTRSGANVLTF.

The gene calls are TRBV14 and TRBJ1-1; 7 positions match TRBD1. Looked up from germline, CDR1 is SGHDN and CDR2 is FVKESK. After removal of 3 bases from V and 2 bases from J, the junction contained 12 bases not matched to a gene. The CDR3 is 17 amino acids. In DNA form, the CDR3 reads TGTGCCAGCAGCCAGGGGACAGTGGGAGACGAAAACACTGAAGCTTTCTTT. This translates into CASSQGTVGDENTEAFF.

The gene calls are TRBV4-1 and TRBJ1-4; 8 bases are a match to TRBD1. The junction had 5 bases not matched to a gene; V was cut back by 7 bases and J by 7 bases. The CDR3 totals 13 residues. The germline V gene has CDR1 MGHRA and CDR2 YSYEKL. The CDR3 DNA sequence: TGCGCCAGCACCAGGGGGCTAAGTGAAAAACTGTTTTTT. Amino acids: CASTRGLSEKLFF.

The J gene is TRBJ2-1, the V gene TRBV3-1; possibly TRBD2 for D (5 bases). Germline values: CDR1 LGHDT, CDR2 YNNKEL (reference sequence). V was shortened by 4 bases and J by 4 bases, with 17 bases between the two germline ends. CDR3 size: 16 residues. CDR3 loop: CASSPRFEGSYNEQFF. The CDR3 DNA reads as TGTGCCAGCAGCCCCCGGTTCGAGGGTTCGTACAATGAGCAGTTCTTC.

There are a few counts of this clonotype. The rearrangement uses TRBV4-3 and TRBJ1-2; 7 positions agree with TRBD1. Germline values: CDR1 LGHNA, CDR2 YSLEER. The V gene end was trimmed by 1 base and the J gene end by 4 bases; junction bases not matched to a gene: 18. The CDR3 spans 19 residues. The CDR3 DNA sequence: TGCGCCAGCAGCCAAGTTCCCCCCTCTCAGGGGGGGATTGGCTATGGCTACACCTTC. Translation gives CASSQVPPSQGGIGYGYTF.

The V gene is TRBV20-1, the J gene TRBJ2-5; no definite D call. In germline, CDR1 is DFQATT, CDR2 SNEGSKA (reference sequence). This CDR3 contains 15 residues. Trimming pared 0 bases from V and 5 bases from J, leaving 16 bases between. CDR3 nucleotide sequence: TGCAGTGCTAGAGATGTACCTTCTTTTGAGGAGACCCAGTACTTC. This sequence encodes CSARDVPSFEETQYF.

The V gene is TRBV5-1, the J gene TRBJ2-5; 10 positions match TRBD1. The J call may be in error: the DNA end matches TRBJ2-7 better. This CDR3 is 15 amino acids long. The germline V gene encodes CDR1 SGHRS and CDR2 YFSETQ. The CDR3 DNA sequence: TGCGCCAGCAGGGATGGGACAGGGGATTTATACGAGCAGTACTTC. This gives the protein CASRDGTGDLYEQYF.

Only a few counts were recorded for this clonotype. This chain joins TRBV7-2 and TRBJ2-3; TRBD2 aligns across 7 bases. Trimming cost V 5 bases and J 2 bases; bases outside gene matches: 10. Germline V gene lookup returns CDR1 SGHTA and CDR2 FQGNSA. The length of the CDR3 is 16 residues. The CDR3 region is CASSPRLAVITDTQYF. As DNA, the CDR3 is TGTGCCAGCAGCCCGAGACTAGCCGTCATCACAGATACGCAGTATTTT.

Only a few counts were recorded for this clonotype. The chain joins TRBV4-3 to TRBJ2-2, with a possible D match to TRBD1 (5 bases). The V and J ends lost 4 bases and 6 bases respectively, with 12 bases between them. CDR1 and CDR2 (germline): LGHNA, YSLEER. The CDR3 sequence is 14 residues long. In nucleotides, the CDR3 is TGCGCCAGCAGCCCCCACGCCAGGGCCGGGGAGCTGTTTTTT. Residues: CASSPHARAGELFF.

The rearrangement joins TRBV4-1 to TRBJ1-1; D remains unclear. Germline values: CDR1 MGHRA, CDR2 YSYEKL. V was pared by 0 bases and J by 5 bases, with 10 bases between. The CDR3 runs to 14 residues. CDR3 coding DNA: TGCGCCAGCAGCCAAGACACGGGGAAAACTGAAGCTTTCTTT. The encoded protein is CASSQDTGKTEAFF.

The chain has TRBV6-6 and TRBJ2-1; 9 bases align to TRBD1. After removal of 5 bases from V and 6 bases from J, the junction contained 11 bases not matched to a gene. This CDR3 contains 16 residues. In germline, CDR1 is MNHNY, CDR2 SVGAGI (reference sequence). The CDR3 is CASSTSGTGHSNEQFF. The CDR3 nucleotides read TGTGCCAGCAGTACATCCGGGACAGGGCACTCCAATGAGCAGTTCTTC.

This clonotype appeared a few times. The V and J genes are TRBV5-6 and TRBJ2-7; 8 nucleotides align to TRBD1. Germline values: CDR1 SGHDT, CDR2 YYEEEE. V shed 2 bases, J shed 4 bases, and the junction held 5 bases outside the gene matches. The CDR3 totals 14 residues. CDR3 sequence (DNA): TGTGCCAGCAGCTTCCCGACAGGGGAGTACGAGCAGTACTTC. Amino acids: CASSFPTGEYEQYF.

A few counts support this clonotype. The chain uses TRBV21-1 and TRBJ2-5; the DNA was not used to check the table's D call, TRBD1. TRBV21-1 is classified as a pseudogene. The CDR3 is made up of 18 amino acids. The CDR3 loop is CASTGPWTRGKVQETQYF. The CDR3 region has the DNA TGTGCCAGCACCGGACCATGGACCAGGGGAAAAGTCCAAGAGACCCAGTACTTC.

The chain uses TRBV6-2 or TRBV6-3 and TRBJ1-4, with 8 bases fitting TRBD1. J lost 6 bases, V lost 6 bases, and 6 bases had no gene match. Per the germline V gene, CDR1 is MNHEY and CDR2 is SVGEGT. This CDR3 has 14 residues. The CDR3 nucleotides read TGTGCCAGCAGCTTTGGACAGGGTTATGAAAAACTGTTTTTT. This sequence encodes CASSFGQGYEKLFF.

The chain uses TRBV29-1 and TRBJ2-2; the match to TRBD1 covers 11 bases. This CDR3 comprises 12 residues. CDR1 and CDR2 from the germline V gene are SQVTM and ANQGSEA. Trimming removed 7 bases from V and 6 bases from J; junction bases left unmatched: 1. The CDR3 here is CSGGQGAGELFF. For the CDR3, the DNA is TGCAGCGGGGGACAGGGGGCCGGGGAGCTGTTTTTT.

The chain uses TRBV20-1 and TRBJ2-7, with TRBD1 matching 10 bases. The germline gives CDR1 DFQATT, CDR2 SNEGSKA (reference sequence). The V gene end was trimmed by 0 bases and the J gene end by 1 base; junction bases not matched to a gene: 6. This CDR3 spans 16 amino acids. The CDR3 DNA follows: TGCAGTGCTAGAGATTTTGGGACAGGGGATTCCTACGAGCAGTACTTC. Amino acid sequence: CSARDFGTGDSYEQYF.

V usage is TRBV6-2 or TRBV6-3 and J usage is TRBJ1-2; weak D call: TRBD1 (5 bases). The CDR3 runs to 14 residues. Trimming shortened V by 2 bases and J by 4 bases, and 11 bases separated the two germline ends. The germline V gene has CDR1 MNHEY and CDR2 SVGEGT. CDR3 amino acids: CASSYRQGAYGYTF. The CDR3, as DNA: TGTGCCAGCAGTTACAGGCAGGGAGCCTATGGCTACACCTTC.

The chain joins TRBV7-9 to TRBJ2-7, with 8 positions matching TRBD2. The J call is in doubt because the DNA end fits TRBJ2-5 better. CDR3 length: 15 residues. In germline, CDR1 is SEHNR, CDR2 FQNEAQ (reference sequence). The CDR3 loop is CASSLAGGAAETQYF. In DNA form, the CDR3 reads TGTGCCAGCAGCTTAGCCGGGGGGGCGGCGGAGACCCAGTACTTC.

This clonotype was observed a handful of times. V is TRBV18 and J is TRBJ2-1; TRBD2 is a possible D gene (6 bases). CDR1 is KGHSH, CDR2 LQKENI, per germline. The ends were cut back, 5 bases at V and 8 bases at J, with 10 bases in the middle. The CDR3 has 12 amino acids. The CDR3 reads CASSGGGDEQFF. The CDR3 DNA follows: TGTGCCAGCTCAGGGGGAGGAGATGAGCAGTTCTTC.

The J gene is TRBJ2-5, the V gene TRBV20-1; maybe TRBD1 (6 bases). Germline CDR1 DFQATT, CDR2 SNEGSKA (reference sequence). Trimming cost V 8 bases and J 0 bases, with 13 bases left between them. This CDR3 contains 13 residues. CDR3 in amino acids: CSSAGDYQETQYF. The CDR3 nucleotides are TGCAGTTCGGCAGGGGATTACCAAGAGACCCAGTACTTC.